The 27 T cell receptor beta chains reported below all come from one sample, sequenced in a study of blood T cell repertoires in COVID-19. Profiling relied on immunoSEQ multiplex PCR, and the TCRdb table lists in-frame clones only, not all of them. The sample yields 250,000 or so clones, 65% to 85% seen once. Sequenced sample: PBMCs or T cells enriched from blood (not recorded which). These receptors originate from a man aged 45-60 years who had recovered from COVID-19.

J is TRBJ2-5 and V is TRBV28; TRBD2 matches at 12 bases. Trimming at V came to 8 bases and at J to 5 bases, leaving 15 bases not matched to a gene. This CDR3 region has 17 residues. Germline assignment: CDR1 MDHEN and CDR2 SYDVKM. This CDR3 is CASVRPPGLAGGETQYF. CDR3 sequence (DNA): TGTGCCAGCGTGCGTCCCCCCGGGCTAGCGGGGGGGGAGACCCAGTACTTC.

This chain joins TRBV6-5 and TRBJ2-1, with D perhaps TRBD2 (6 bases). Trimming removed 2 bases at V and 6 bases at J, with 17 bases between. Per the germline V gene, CDR1 is MNHEY and CDR2 is SVGAGI. This CDR3 is 16 amino acids long. CDR3 coding DNA: TGTGCCAGCAGTTACCGTATGACACTAGCAGGCAATGAGCAGTTCTTC. Residues: CASSYRMTLAGNEQFF.

This chain uses TRBV18 with TRBJ2-3; 9 nucleotides agree with TRBD2. Unmatched junction bases numbered 12, after V lost 5 bases and J lost 0 bases. CDR3 length: 18 amino acids. Looked up from germline, CDR1 is KGHSH and CDR2 is LQKENI. CDR3 nucleotides: TGTGCCAGCTCAACCCTGAAATCTAGCGGGGTAAGCACAGATACGCAGTATTTT. Residues: CASSTLKSSGVSTDTQYF. Drawing the rest from reference TRBV18 and TRBJ2-3, the complete variable domain is NAGVMQNPRHLVRRRGQEARLRCSPMKGHSHVYWYRQLPEEGLKFMVYLQKENIIDESGMPKERFSAEFPKEGPSILRIQQVVRGDSAAYFCASSTLKSSGVSTDTQYFGPGTRLTVL.

The rearrangement uses TRBV6-2 or TRBV6-3 and TRBJ2-1, with TRBD2 matching 9 bases. After removal of 2 bases from V and 0 bases from J, the junction contained 14 bases not matched to a gene. The CDR3 loop spans 20 amino acids. CDR1 and CDR2 (germline): MNHEY, SVGEGT. The CDR3 DNA follows: TGTGCCAGCAGTTACGAAACGGGAGCGGGAGGACCGAACTCCTACAATGAGCAGTTCTTC. Translation: CASSYETGAGGPNSYNEQFF.

The J gene is TRBJ2-5, the V gene TRBV6-5; 7 positions agree with TRBD2. Per germline, CDR1 MNHEY and CDR2 SVGAGI. Trimming took 6 bases from V and 5 from J; bases not matched to a gene: 9. The CDR3 extends over 14 amino acids. The CDR3 is CASSGGSSAETQYF. As DNA, the CDR3 is TGTGCCAGCAGCGGCGGGAGTTCAGCGGAGACCCAGTACTTC.

V and J are TRBV5-6 and TRBJ2-7; maybe TRBD2 (5 bases). The V gene lost 1 base and the J gene lost 3 bases, with 8 bases spanning the gap. The CDR3 has 13 residues. Germline CDR1 and CDR2: SGHDT and YYEEEE. CDR3 coding DNA: TGTGCCAGCAGCTTGTTCGGGAACTACGAGCAGTACTTC. Its protein is CASSLFGNYEQYF.

This clone has only a few counts. The CDR3 loop reads CAAGGEAMLNTEAFF. Written as DNA, the CDR3 is TGTGCAGCAGGGGGCGAAGCTATGTTGAACACTGAAGCTTTCTTT. The chain is built from TRBV5-5 and TRBJ1-1; the match to TRBD1 covers 8 bases. CDR3 length equals 15 residues. Germline V gene lookup returns CDR1 SGHKS and CDR2 YYEKEE (reference sequence). Supplemented by reference TRBV5-5 and TRBJ1-1, the full variable domain reads DAGVTQSPTHLIKTRGQQVTLRCSPISGHKSVSWYQQVLGQGPQFIFQYYEKEERGRGNFPDRFSARQFPNYSSELNVNALLLGDSALYLCAAGGEAMLNTEAFFGQGTRLTVV.

This sequence joins TRBV4-2 and TRBJ2-7, with 7 positions matching TRBD2. CDR1 LGHNA and CDR2 YNFKEQ come from the germline V gene. This CDR3 contains 14 residues. Trimming removed 8 bases from V and 2 bases from J; junction bases left unmatched: 9. The CDR3 region is CASAAGEEAYEQYF. CDR3 DNA: TGTGCCAGCGCCGCGGGGGAGGAAGCCTACGAGCAGTACTTC.

In this sample, this clone turned up once. The V call is TRBV27, the J call TRBJ2-7, with TRBD2 matching over 7 bases. Germline CDR1 MNHEY, CDR2 SMNVEV (reference sequence). Unmatched junction bases numbered 4, after V lost 3 bases and J lost 2 bases. The CDR3 is 14 residues long. In nucleotides, the CDR3 is TGTGCCAGCAGTTTCGAAGCGGGGCCCTACGAGCAGTACTTC. This gives the protein CASSFEAGPYEQYF.

This clone was found once. V is TRBV18 and J is TRBJ2-2, with a possible D match to TRBD1 (5 bases). This CDR3 is built from 13 residues. The V end lost 4 bases, the J end lost 5 bases, and 8 bases lay between the germline ends. Germline assignment: CDR1 KGHSH and CDR2 LQKENI. CDR3 sequence (DNA): TGTGCCAGCTCACTACAGGAAACCGGGGAGCTGTTTTTT. This gives the protein CASSLQETGELFF.

The genes are TRBV5-1 and TRBJ2-3, with 14 bases fitting TRBD2. Germline trimming cut 4 bases from V and 0 bases from J; bases unmatched to any gene: 10. Germline loops: CDR1 SGHRS, CDR2 YFSETQ. The CDR3 extends over 19 amino acids. CDR3 nucleotide sequence: TGCGCCAGCAGCCTGACCGGGACTAGCGGGGGCGCTAGCACAGATACGCAGTATTTT. Translating gives CASSLTGTSGGASTDTQYF. Together with reference TRBV5-1 and TRBJ2-3, the CDR3 gives the full variable domain: KAGVTQTPRYLIKTRGQQVTLSCSPISGHRSVSWYQQTPGQGLQFLFEYFSETQRNKGNFPGRFSGRQFSNSRSEMNVSTLELGDSALYLCASSLTGTSGGASTDTQYFGPGTRLTVL.

The table lists this clone with a count of one. V and J are TRBV28 and TRBJ1-2, with D perhaps TRBD1 (6 bases). V lost 7 bases to trimming and J lost 0 bases, with 12 bases between them. The CDR3 covers 14 residues. Germline CDR1 is MDHEN and CDR2 is SYDVKM. CDR3: CASTPQGANYGYTF. The CDR3 nucleotides are TGTGCCAGCACCCCACAGGGAGCTAACTATGGCTACACCTTC.

The chain combines TRBV15 with TRBJ1-5, with a possible D match to TRBD1 (5 bases). Trimming cost V 1 base and J 5 bases, with 27 bases left between them. CDR1 is LNHNV, CDR2 YYDKDF, per germline (reference sequence). This CDR3 region has 20 residues. The chain's CDR3 is CATSRADWGRPIRGYQPQHF. The CDR3 coding sequence is TGTGCCACCAGCAGAGCCGATTGGGGGAGGCCCATCAGAGGGTATCAGCCCCAGCATTTT.

This clone has more than one count but fewer than ten. The chain couples TRBV9 to TRBJ1-5, with 9 bases lining up with TRBD1. Looked up from germline, CDR1 is SGDLS and CDR2 is YYNGEE. The CDR3 extends over 19 amino acids. With V trimmed by 0 bases and J by 2 bases, 12 bases remained unmatched. CDR3 amino acids: CASSVGFQDRGSGNQPQHF. The CDR3 DNA follows: TGTGCCAGCAGCGTAGGGTTCCAGGACAGGGGCTCTGGCAATCAGCCCCAGCATTTT.

This clone has a single count. The chain carries TRBV7-2 and TRBJ1-2, with D unresolved. The germline V gene has CDR1 SGHTA and CDR2 FQGNSA. Between the trimmed V and J ends, which lost 5 bases and 6 bases, there was a span of 22 bases. This CDR3 region has 16 residues. The CDR3 region has the DNA TGTGCCAGCAGCCTAACTGGCCCGACATCCTGGAATGGCTACACCTTC. It specifies CASSLTGPTSWNGYTF.

The rearrangement links TRBV28 to TRBJ1-1; D unresolved. Trimming pared 4 bases from V and 5 bases from J, leaving 8 bases between. Germline V gene data show CDR1 as MDHEN and CDR2 as SYDVKM. This CDR3 contains 12 residues. CDR3: CASSSPTTEAFF. Written as DNA, the CDR3 is TGTGCCAGCAGTTCCCCCACTACTGAAGCTTTCTTT.

The V call is TRBV7-2, the J call TRBJ2-7; 7 bases are a match to TRBD2. The CDR3 totals 13 residues. V shed 0 bases, J shed 5 bases, and the junction held 1 base outside the gene matches. Germline V gives CDR1 SGHTA, CDR2 FQGNSA. The CDR3 nucleotides are TGTGCCAGCAGCTTAGCGGGAGGGGACGAGCAGTACTTC. Its translation is CASSLAGGDEQYF.

The chain employs TRBV7-9 and TRBJ2-5; D call uncertain. Trimming removed 5 bases at V and 1 base at J, with 14 bases between. Germline V lookup: CDR1 SEHNR, CDR2 FQNEAQ (reference sequence). The CDR3 covers 15 residues. CDR3 DNA sequence: TGTGCCAGCAGCGCATATTCAGGAATCCAAGAGACCCAGTACTTC. This translates into CASSAYSGIQETQYF.

The chain links TRBV5-6 to TRBJ2-1, with D uncertain. Germline CDR1 and CDR2: SGHDT and YYEEEE. The CDR3 consists of 15 residues. Trimming shortened V by 2 bases and J by 4 bases, and 13 bases separated the two germline ends. Here the CDR3 reads CASSFFQDGYNEQFF. The CDR3 bases are TGTGCCAGCAGCTTTTTCCAGGATGGATACAATGAGCAGTTCTTC.

CDR3 nucleotide sequence: TGTGCCAGCAGTGAAAGGGGGACAGGGAGTGGCTACACCTTC. Translation gives CASSERGTGSGYTF. The chain carries TRBV2 and TRBJ1-2; 9 bases fit TRBD1. V dropped 2 bases and J dropped 7; count of bases not matched to a gene: 5. The CDR3 is 14 amino acids. Germline values: CDR1 SNHLY, CDR2 FYNNEI.

V and J are TRBV27 and TRBJ2-7, with 7 positions matching TRBD1. Germline lookup yields CDR1 MNHEY and CDR2 SMNVEV (reference sequence). The CDR3 is 15 residues long. Trimming removed 6 bases from V and 2 bases from J; junction bases left unmatched: 10. CDR3 coding DNA: TGTGCCAGCAGCACGACGGGGACAGCCCCCTACGAGCAGTACTTC. Translating it yields CASSTTGTAPYEQYF.

J is TRBJ2-1 and V is TRBV7-9; possibly TRBD2 for D (6 bases). The CDR3 has 15 residues. V was trimmed by 5 bases and J by 10 bases, leaving 21 bases between them. The germline CDR1 and CDR2 sequences are SEHNR and FQNEAQ (reference sequence). DNA of the CDR3: TGTGCCAGCAGCGCAGCGAGATCTAGCGTTGAGGAGCAGTTCTTC. This encodes CASSAARSSVEEQFF. Using reference TRBV7-9 and TRBJ2-1 for the parts outside the CDR3, the full variable domain is DTGVSQNPRHKITKRGQNVTFRCDPISEHNRLYWYRQTLGQGPEFLTYFQNEAQLEKSRLLSDRFSAERPKGSFSTLEIQRTEQGDSAMYLCASSAARSSVEEQFFGPGTRLTVL.

The genes are TRBV10-1 and TRBJ2-7, with D possibly being TRBD2 (5 bases). This CDR3 comprises 13 residues. Between the trimmed V and J ends, which lost 10 bases and 2 bases, there was a span of 15 bases. Germline-derived CDR1 and CDR2 are WNHNN and SYGVQD (reference sequence). The CDR3 spells CATSSGMTYEQYF. DNA for the CDR3: TGCGCCACCTCCTCCGGGATGACCTACGAGCAGTACTTC.

For the CDR3, the DNA is TGTGCCAGCAGCTTGAAATGGGGCACAAATTCACCCCTCCACTTT. As protein: CASSLKWGTNSPLHF. The J gene is TRBJ1-6, the V gene TRBV5-4, with D maybe TRBD1 (5 bases). The V end lost 1 base, the J end lost 7 bases, and 12 bases lay between the germline ends. The germline gives CDR1 SGHNT, CDR2 YYREEE (reference sequence). The CDR3 sequence is 15 residues long. Supplemented by reference TRBV5-4 and TRBJ1-6, the full variable domain reads ETGVTQSPTHLIKTRGQQVTLRCSSQSGHNTVSWYQQALGQGPQFIFQYYREEENGRGNFPPRFSGLQFPNYSSELNVNALELDDSALYLCASSLKWGTNSPLHFGNGTRLTVT.

This sequence joins TRBV4-3 and TRBJ2-7; 9 bases map to TRBD2. V shed 4 bases and J 6 bases; nucleotides not matched to a gene: 4. The CDR3 spans 13 residues. The V gene's germline CDR1 is LGHNA and CDR2 YSLEER. CDR3 coding DNA: TGCGCCAGCAGCCCCACTAGCGGGCTCGAGCAGTACTTC. Its protein product is CASSPTSGLEQYF.

The chain carries TRBV24-1 and TRBJ2-2; TRBD1 matches 9 bases. The CDR3 totals 19 residues. V lost 4 bases and J lost 1; bases outside the gene matches: 12. CDR1 is KGHDR, CDR2 SFDVKD, per germline. The CDR3 DNA is TGTGCCACCAGTGAGTCACCTTTGGACAGGGGCCTGAACACCGGGGAGCTGTTTTTT. It is translated as CATSESPLDRGLNTGELFF.

V is TRBV2 and J is TRBJ1-1; 10 bases fit TRBD1. The CDR3 length is 14 residues. The J segment lost 7 bases and the V segment lost 5 bases, leaving 7 bases of the junction unmatched. Germline V gene sequence: CDR1 SNHLY, CDR2 FYNNEI. The CDR3 reads CASSTAGTGVEAFF. The CDR3 bases are TGTGCCAGCAGTACAGCCGGGACAGGGGTTGAAGCTTTCTTT.